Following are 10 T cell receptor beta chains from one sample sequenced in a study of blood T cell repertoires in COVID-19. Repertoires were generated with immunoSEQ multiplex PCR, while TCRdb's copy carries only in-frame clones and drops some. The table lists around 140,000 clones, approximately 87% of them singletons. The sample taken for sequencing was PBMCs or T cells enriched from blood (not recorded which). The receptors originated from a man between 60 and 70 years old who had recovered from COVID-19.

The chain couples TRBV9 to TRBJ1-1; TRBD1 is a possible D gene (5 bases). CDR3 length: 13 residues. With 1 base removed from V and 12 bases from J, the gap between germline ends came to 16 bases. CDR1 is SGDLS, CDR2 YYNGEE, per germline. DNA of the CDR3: TGTGCCAGCAGCGTAACCCCTGACGGGGGATCTTTCTTT. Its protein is CASSVTPDGGSFF.

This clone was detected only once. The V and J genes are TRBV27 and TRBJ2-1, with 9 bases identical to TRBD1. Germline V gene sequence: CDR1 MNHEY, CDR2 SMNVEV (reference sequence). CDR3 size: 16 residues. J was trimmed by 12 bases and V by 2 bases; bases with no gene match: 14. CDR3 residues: CASSLPPGTGRTRQFF. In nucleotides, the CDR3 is TGTGCCAGCAGTTTACCCCCCGGGACAGGGAGGACGCGGCAGTTCTTC.

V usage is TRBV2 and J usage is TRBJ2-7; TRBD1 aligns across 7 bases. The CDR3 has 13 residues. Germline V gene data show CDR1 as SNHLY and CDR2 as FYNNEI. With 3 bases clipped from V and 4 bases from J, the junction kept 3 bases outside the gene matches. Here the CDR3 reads CASSEGQMYEQYF. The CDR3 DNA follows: TGTGCCAGCAGTGAGGGACAGATGTACGAGCAGTACTTC.

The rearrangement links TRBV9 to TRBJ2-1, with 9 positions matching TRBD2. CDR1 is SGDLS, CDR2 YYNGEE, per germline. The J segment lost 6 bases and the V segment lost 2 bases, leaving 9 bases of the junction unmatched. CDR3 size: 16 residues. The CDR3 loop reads CASSVAGGRAGNEQFF. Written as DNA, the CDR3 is TGTGCCAGCAGCGTCGCAGGCGGGAGGGCCGGCAATGAGCAGTTCTTC.

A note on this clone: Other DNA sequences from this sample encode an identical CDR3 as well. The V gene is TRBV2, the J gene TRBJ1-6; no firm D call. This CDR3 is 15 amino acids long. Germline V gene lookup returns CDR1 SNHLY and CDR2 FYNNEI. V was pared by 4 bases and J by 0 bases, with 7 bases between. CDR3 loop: CASSGRSSYNSPLHF. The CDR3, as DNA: TGTGCCAGCAGTGGGCGGAGCTCCTATAATTCACCCCTCCACTTT.

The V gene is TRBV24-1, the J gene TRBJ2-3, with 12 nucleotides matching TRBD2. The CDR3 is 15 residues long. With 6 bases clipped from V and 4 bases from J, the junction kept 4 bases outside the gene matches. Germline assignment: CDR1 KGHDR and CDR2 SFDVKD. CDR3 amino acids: CATSPGLAGPDTQYF. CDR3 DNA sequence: TGTGCCACCAGTCCCGGACTAGCGGGACCAGATACGCAGTATTTT.

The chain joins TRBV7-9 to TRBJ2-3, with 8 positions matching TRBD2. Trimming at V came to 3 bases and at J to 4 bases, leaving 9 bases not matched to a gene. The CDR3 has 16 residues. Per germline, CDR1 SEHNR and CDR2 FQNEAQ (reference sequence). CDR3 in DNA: TGTGCCAGCAGCTTTACGCTCCGGGAGGGCGCAGATACGCAGTATTTT. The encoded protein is CASSFTLREGADTQYF.

CDR3 sequence reads: CASSLFPATEKLFF. Written as DNA, the CDR3 is TGTGCCAGCAGCTTATTCCCCGCAACAGAAAAACTGTTTTTT. This rearrangement joins TRBV7-2 to TRBJ1-4; D is unclear. Trimming took 2 bases from V and 8 from J, leaving 12 bases between them. The CDR3 is 14 residues long. Germline values: CDR1 SGHTA, CDR2 FQGNSA.

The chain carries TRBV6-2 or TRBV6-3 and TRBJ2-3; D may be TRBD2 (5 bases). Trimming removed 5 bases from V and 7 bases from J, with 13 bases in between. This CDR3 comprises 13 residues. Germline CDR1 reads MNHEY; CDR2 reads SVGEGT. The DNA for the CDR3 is TGTGCCAGCAGTCCGATCCTCGGGAATACGCAGTATTTT. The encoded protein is CASSPILGNTQYF.

The CDR3 sequence: CASSLGSVGEEAQHF. CDR3 coding DNA: TGTGCCAGCAGCTTGGGATCCGTCGGGGAGGAGGCCCAGCATTTT. The chain recombines TRBV5-8 with TRBJ1-5; no clear D. V was cut by 0 bases and J by 11 bases, with 18 bases left in between. Per the germline V gene, CDR1 is SGHTS and CDR2 is YDEGEE. This CDR3 comprises 15 residues.